This T cell receptor beta chain was identified during a study of vaccination and CD4 T cells after COVID-19. Treatment: roughly 11-day PBMC culture with coronavirus spike peptide pools or control peptides (ViraFEST assay). The assay that was used to sequence DNA from cultured CD4+ T cells was the Oncomine TCR Beta short-read assay. TCRdb analysed the PCR reads with MiXCR anew, one entry per CDR3 protein. The repertoire includes about 15,000 distinct CDR3 sequences, 45% to 50% of them detected once, and roughly 12% sits in the top ten. Concerning this clonotype itself: No antigen is known for it.

Germline values: CDR1 ENHRY, CDR2 SYGVKD. V lost 6 bases to trimming and J lost 0 bases; unmatched junction nucleotides: 2. This CDR3 comprises 15 residues. General study findings and limits: Researchers report that 304 of 307 vaccine-specific clones in convalescent patients proved spike mono-reactive. With convalescent patients, a median 86.3% of reactive clones emerged solely after vaccination.

The chain links TRBV10-3 to TRBJ2-2; 9 nucleotides line up with TRBD2. The sequence came from a human donor who had recovered from COVID-19. Material: CD4+ T cells from blood, cultured in vitro. In DNA form, the CDR3 reads TGTGCCATCAGCCTAGCGGGGACGAACACCGGGGAGCTGTTTTTT. It specifies CAISLAGTNTGELFF.